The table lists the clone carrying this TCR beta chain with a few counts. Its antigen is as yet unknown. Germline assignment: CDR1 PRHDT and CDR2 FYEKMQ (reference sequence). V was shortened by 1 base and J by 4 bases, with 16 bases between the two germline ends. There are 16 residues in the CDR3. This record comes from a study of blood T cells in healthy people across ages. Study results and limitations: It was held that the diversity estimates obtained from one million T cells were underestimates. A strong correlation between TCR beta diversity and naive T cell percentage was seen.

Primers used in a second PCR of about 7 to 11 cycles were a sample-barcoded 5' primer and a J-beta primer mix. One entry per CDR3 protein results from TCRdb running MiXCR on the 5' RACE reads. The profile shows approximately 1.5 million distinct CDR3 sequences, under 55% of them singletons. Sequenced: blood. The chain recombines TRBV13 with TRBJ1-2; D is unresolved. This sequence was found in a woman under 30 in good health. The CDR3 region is CASSLALGEGTYGYTF. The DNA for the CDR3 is TGTGCCAGCAGCTTAGCGTTAGGTGAGGGAACCTATGGCTACACCTTC.